This entry describes one T cell receptor beta chain. V was pared by 3 bases and J by 8 bases, with 13 bases between. CDR1 and CDR2 from the germline V gene are SNHLY and FYNNEI. The CDR3 consists of 14 residues. These data come from a study of blood T cell repertoires in COVID-19. Study information: The United States, Italy and Spain provided the acute and convalescent COVID-19 samples. PBMCs, B-cell-depleted T cells, or T cells provided the cDNA or gDNA that made up the material.

In the source study's methods: Nucleated cell counts were estimated from reference gene primer amplification. TCRdb's table, derived via immunoSEQ multiplex PCR, lists solely in-frame clones and lacks some. V and J calls and clone size come straight from that table; D and trimming were deduced from the DNA. The repertoire has approximately 75,000 clones, roughly four fifths of them found once; the top ten carry around 27%. Sequencing was done on a sample of peripheral blood. The rearrangement uses TRBV2 and TRBJ1-4; perhaps TRBD1 as D (5 bases). The clonotype was recovered from a woman aged 80 or older with active or convalescent COVID-19. CDR3 nucleotide sequence: TGTGCCAGCAGTGAGTCGGGGGAACGAGAAAAACTGTTTTTT. Protein sequence: CASSESGEREKLFF.